These 22 T cell receptor beta chains originate from one sample sequenced in a study of cytomegalovirus exposure and HLA in healthy donors. The PCR had 60 Vbeta and 13 Jbeta primers. Profiling relied on immunoSEQ multiplex PCR, and the TCRdb table lists in-frame clones only, not all of them. The sample yields more than 45,000 clones, approximately 67% seen once. What was sequenced was PBMCs. These receptors all stem from a man aged 30-40 years in good health and CMV-seronegative.

The chain links TRBV29-1 to TRBJ1-2, with TRBD1 matching over 7 bases. V lost 3 bases to trimming and J lost 5 bases; unmatched junction nucleotides: 3. The CDR3 is made up of 12 amino acids. CDR1 is SQVTM, CDR2 ANQGSEA, per germline. The CDR3 spells CSVEDRLYGYTF. The CDR3 DNA reads as TGCAGCGTTGAGGACAGGCTGTATGGCTACACCTTC.

Here the CDR3 reads CASSLGGDGANVLTF. The CDR3 DNA reads as TGTGCCAGCAGTTTAGGGGGGGACGGGGCCAACGTCCTGACTTTC. This sequence joins TRBV27 and TRBJ2-6, with TRBD2 identical over 7 bases. Germline trimming cut 2 bases from V and 4 bases from J; bases unmatched to any gene: 2. Germline CDR1 is MNHEY and CDR2 is SMNVEV (reference sequence). This CDR3 spans 15 amino acids.

This clone has only one observation. This sequence joins TRBV5-1 and TRBJ2-1, with TRBD2 identical over 11 bases. The CDR3 contains 17 residues. Trimming removed 0 bases from V and 0 bases from J; junction bases left unmatched: 2. Germline V gene lookup returns CDR1 SGHRS and CDR2 YFSETQ. CDR3 DNA: TGCGCCAGCAGCTTGGGACTAGCGGGACCCTCCTACAATGAGCAGTTCTTC. It encodes CASSLGLAGPSYNEQFF.

This chain links TRBV30 with TRBJ2-1, with D unresolved. The ends were cut back, 0 bases at V and 7 bases at J, with 10 bases in the middle. The germline V gene encodes CDR1 GTSNPN and CDR2 SVGIG (reference sequence). There are 13 residues in the CDR3. This CDR3 is CAWSVLGLNEQFF. In DNA, the CDR3 is TGTGCCTGGAGTGTGCTAGGCCTGAATGAGCAGTTCTTC. Full variable domain (rest looked up from reference TRBV30 and TRBJ2-1): SQTIHQWPATLVQPVGSPLSLECTVEGTSNPNLYWYRQAAGRGLQLLFYSVGIGQISSEVPQNLSASRPQDRQFILSSKKLLLSDSGFYLCAWSVLGLNEQFFGPGTRLTVL.

The rearrangement joins TRBV6-5 to TRBJ2-7; 10 nucleotides match TRBD2. CDR3 length: 14 amino acids. The V and J ends lost 6 bases and 2 bases, in that order; junction bases with no gene match: 4. Germline CDR1 reads MNHEY; CDR2 reads SVGAGI. The CDR3 is CASRRTSGAYEQYF. The CDR3 region has the DNA TGTGCCAGCAGGAGGACTAGCGGAGCCTACGAGCAGTACTTC.

The rearrangement links TRBV5-1 to TRBJ2-7; 9 bases are a match to TRBD1. Germline V gene sequence: CDR1 SGHRS, CDR2 YFSETQ. The V gene end was trimmed by 4 bases and the J gene end by 3 bases; junction bases not matched to a gene: 11. The CDR3 covers 16 residues. CDR3 region: CASSRTGEGWLYEQYF. The CDR3 coding sequence is TGCGCCAGCAGCCGGACAGGGGAAGGTTGGCTCTACGAGCAGTACTTC. Looking up the rest from reference TRBV5-1 and TRBJ2-7 gives the full variable domain: KAGVTQTPRYLIKTRGQQVTLSCSPISGHRSVSWYQQTPGQGLQFLFEYFSETQRNKGNFPGRFSGRQFSNSRSEMNVSTLELGDSALYLCASSRTGEGWLYEQYFGPGTRLTVT.

The V and J genes are TRBV2 and TRBJ2-1, with TRBD2 matching 9 bases. V shed 2 bases, J shed 7 bases, and the junction held 9 bases outside the gene matches. This CDR3 comprises 16 residues. CDR1 is SNHLY, CDR2 FYNNEI, per germline. The CDR3 region is CASSENPPTSGNEQFF. In nucleotides, the CDR3 is TGTGCCAGCAGTGAAAACCCCCCTACTAGCGGGAATGAGCAGTTCTTC.

V is TRBV5-1 and J is TRBJ2-1; TRBD2 agrees at 12 bases. Germline V gene lookup returns CDR1 SGHRS and CDR2 YFSETQ. The CDR3 covers 16 residues. J lost 2 bases, V lost 0 bases, and 0 bases had no gene match. The CDR3 nucleotides read TGCGCCAGCAGCTTGGGACTAGCGGGAGCCTACAATGAGCAGTTCTTC. Encoded protein: CASSLGLAGAYNEQFF.

This clone has more than one count but fewer than ten. The rearrangement links TRBV2 to TRBJ1-4; 8 nucleotides align to TRBD1. The CDR3 runs to 14 residues. Germline CDR1 SNHLY, CDR2 FYNNEI. V lost 2 bases and J lost 14; bases outside the gene matches: 10. The DNA of the CDR3 is TGTGCCAGCAGTGAAAGGTCTCGGTACAGGGGGCTGTTTTTT. Amino acid sequence: CASSERSRYRGLFF. Using reference TRBV2 and TRBJ1-4 for the parts outside the CDR3, the full variable domain is EPEVTQTPSHQVTQMGQEVILRCVPISNHLYFYWYRQILGQKVEFLVSFYNNEISEKSEIFDDQFSVERPDGSNFTLKIRSTKLEDSAMYFCASSERSRYRGLFFGSGTQLSVL.

In its sample, this clone was seen once. This chain joins TRBV5-1 and TRBJ2-2, with 8 bases identical to TRBD2. Per germline, CDR1 SGHRS and CDR2 YFSETQ. CDR3 length: 20 amino acids. J was trimmed by 8 bases and V by 4 bases; bases with no gene match: 25. The CDR3 sequence is CASSPTSGSPREDISGELFF. The CDR3 nucleotides are TGCGCCAGCAGCCCAACTAGCGGAAGCCCACGAGAGGATATTTCGGGGGAGCTGTTTTTT.

This sequence joins TRBV2 and TRBJ2-7, with TRBD1 matching over 8 bases. Germline V gene lookup returns CDR1 SNHLY and CDR2 FYNNEI. CDR3 length: 14 amino acids. V was pared by 6 bases and J by 1 base, with 5 bases of the junction left unmatched. CDR3 residues: CASSDRGSSYEQYF. The CDR3 region has the DNA TGTGCCAGCAGCGACAGGGGATCGTCCTACGAGCAGTACTTC.

The genes are TRBV29-1 and TRBJ2-3, with 8 positions matching TRBD2. This CDR3 is built from 15 residues. After removal of 4 bases from V and 2 bases from J, the junction contained 8 bases not matched to a gene. From germline, CDR1 is SQVTM and CDR2 ANQGSEA. The CDR3 protein is CSVVGSGISTDTQYF. The CDR3 DNA is TGCAGCGTTGTAGGTAGCGGGATTTCCACAGATACGCAGTATTTT.

The chain combines TRBV2 with TRBJ2-1; possibly TRBD1 for D (5 bases). The ends were cut back, 7 bases at V and 4 bases at J, with 11 bases in the middle. The CDR3 is 13 amino acids. Germline-derived CDR1 and CDR2 are SNHLY and FYNNEI. The CDR3: CASTLDTYNEQFF. The CDR3 DNA reads as TGTGCCAGCACTCTGGACACGTACAATGAGCAGTTCTTC.

V is TRBV5-8 and J is TRBJ2-2, with 10 nucleotides matching TRBD2. V lost 2 bases and J lost 5; bases outside the gene matches: 3. Germline V gene lookup returns CDR1 SGHTS and CDR2 YDEGEE. The CDR3 contains 15 residues. The DNA of the CDR3 is TGTGCCAGCAGCTTTTTGGGACTAGCGACCGGGGAGCTGTTTTTT. Its protein product is CASSFLGLATGELFF.

This clone was detected once. V gene TRBV14 combines with J gene TRBJ2-7; D might be TRBD2 (5 bases). V was pared by 4 bases and J by 6 bases, with 19 bases between. This CDR3 has 15 residues. Germline loops: CDR1 SGHDN, CDR2 FVKESK. CDR3 sequence reads: CASSPFHYNGVEQYF. In DNA, the CDR3 is TGTGCCAGCAGCCCATTCCATTATAACGGGGTCGAGCAGTACTTC.

This clone appeared a few times. The V gene is TRBV30, the J gene TRBJ1-1; 7 bases are a match to TRBD1. Germline values: CDR1 GTSNPN, CDR2 SVGIG (reference sequence). The CDR3 covers 13 residues. With V trimmed by 3 bases and J by 6 bases, 7 bases remained unmatched. In nucleotides, the CDR3 is TGTGCCTGGAGCCGGGACAGTTTATCTGAAGCTTTCTTT. This encodes CAWSRDSLSEAFF. Combining the CDR3 with reference TRBV30 and TRBJ1-1 gives the whole variable domain SQTIHQWPATLVQPVGSPLSLECTVEGTSNPNLYWYRQAAGRGLQLLFYSVGIGQISSEVPQNLSASRPQDRQFILSSKKLLLSDSGFYLCAWSRDSLSEAFFGQGTRLTVV.

V gene TRBV7-9 combines with J gene TRBJ2-1; 12 bases agree with TRBD2. CDR1 SEHNR and CDR2 FQNEAQ come from the germline V gene (reference sequence). Losses at the gene ends were 3 bases for V and 1 base for J; bases not matched to a gene: 7. The CDR3 totals 18 residues. The CDR3 coding sequence is TGTGCCAGCAGCTTCGGCCTAGCGGGAGGGTTTTCCTACAATGAGCAGTTCTTC. Its translation: CASSFGLAGGFSYNEQFF. The full variable domain, with the rest looked up from reference TRBV7-9 and TRBJ2-1, is DTGVSQNPRHKITKRGQNVTFRCDPISEHNRLYWYRQTLGQGPEFLTYFQNEAQLEKSRLLSDRFSAERPKGSFSTLEIQRTEQGDSAMYLCASSFGLAGGFSYNEQFFGPGTRLTVL.

This clone occurred once. V and J are TRBV5-1 and TRBJ2-3; 9 bases agree with TRBD2. Germline CDR1 and CDR2: SGHRS and YFSETQ. CDR3 length: 15 amino acids. Trimming at V came to 2 bases and at J to 2 bases, leaving 3 bases not matched to a gene. CDR3 bases: TGCGCCAGCAGCTTATCGGGACTAGCCACAGATACGCAGTATTTT. It specifies CASSLSGLATDTQYF.

This clone was detected only a few times. This chain uses TRBV30 with TRBJ1-5; 7 bases fit TRBD1. V shed 5 bases and J 7 bases; nucleotides not matched to a gene: 5. The CDR3 runs to 12 residues. Germline values: CDR1 GTSNPN, CDR2 SVGIG (reference sequence). The CDR3 bases are TGTGCCTGGGACAGGGCGGGACAGCCCCAGCATTTT. As protein: CAWDRAGQPQHF.

The V call is TRBV7-9, the J call TRBJ1-3, with unresolved D. V was shortened by 5 bases and J by 0 bases, with 11 bases between the two germline ends. Germline assignment: CDR1 SEHNR and CDR2 FQNEAQ (reference sequence). The CDR3 length is 15 residues. CDR3 loop: CASSPSEGSGNTIYF. The CDR3 DNA reads as TGTGCCAGCAGCCCCTCGGAGGGCTCTGGAAACACCATATATTTT.

The V call is TRBV9, the J call TRBJ1-4; the D gene is possibly TRBD1 (5 bases). The CDR3 runs 15 residues. Trimming left V 3 bases short and J 2 bases short, with 11 bases between. Germline lookup yields CDR1 SGDLS and CDR2 YYNGEE. The CDR3 spells CASSDGTTTNEKLFF. Written as DNA, the CDR3 is TGTGCCAGCAGCGACGGGACTACTACTAATGAAAAACTGTTTTTT.

The chain uses TRBV5-1 and TRBJ2-7; 9 nucleotides align to TRBD2. The CDR3 is 15 residues long. Trimming at V came to 2 bases and at J to 5 bases, leaving 8 bases not matched to a gene. The germline CDR1 and CDR2 sequences are SGHRS and YFSETQ. DNA for the CDR3: TGCGCCAGCAGCTTTGCGGGAGGGCCGGGTAACGAGCAGTACTTC. This encodes CASSFAGGPGNEQYF.